These 13 T cell receptor beta chains were all obtained from the same sample, sequenced in a study of cytomegalovirus exposure and HLA in healthy donors. Data came from immunoSEQ multiplex PCR; TCRdb stores just in-frame clones and leaves some out. The sample has fewer than 250,000 clones; roughly 89% are singletons. The sample taken for sequencing was PBMCs. These receptors were obtained from a man in his late teens or twenties in good health and CMV-seronegative.

V is TRBV5-6 and J is TRBJ2-2, with TRBD2 identical over 7 bases. V lost 4 bases, J lost 7 bases, and 7 bases stayed unmatched. There are 14 residues in the CDR3. CDR1 SGHDT and CDR2 YYEEEE come from the germline V gene. This chain's CDR3 is CASSHGLVVGELFF. CDR3 sequence (DNA): TGTGCCAGCAGCCACGGACTAGTGGTCGGGGAGCTGTTTTTT.

The genes are TRBV6-1 and TRBJ2-7; TRBD2 agrees at 13 bases. After removal of 3 bases from V and 6 bases from J, the junction contained 5 bases not matched to a gene. CDR1 and CDR2 (germline): MNHNS, SASEGT. The CDR3 is 15 amino acids. CDR3 amino acids: CASSESRTSGSEQYF. CDR3 in DNA: TGTGCCAGCAGTGAGTCGAGGACTAGCGGGAGCGAGCAGTACTTC.

The rearrangement links TRBV27 to TRBJ1-5; perhaps TRBD1 as D (5 bases). The CDR3 runs to 14 residues. Germline V CDR1 and CDR2: MNHEY, SMNVEV (reference sequence). Trimming stripped 7 bases from V and 7 bases from J, with 17 bases between. The CDR3: CASTLGGGQQPQHF. The DNA for the CDR3 is TGTGCCAGCACCCTCGGCGGGGGTCAGCAGCCCCAGCATTTT.

The chain is built from TRBV10-3 and TRBJ1-1; the D gene is possibly TRBD1 (5 bases). The CDR3 extends over 15 amino acids. Germline values: CDR1 ENHRY, CDR2 SYGVKD. The ends were cut back, 2 bases at V and 3 bases at J, with 13 bases in the middle. The CDR3 reads CAISEGQIGDTEAFF. Here the CDR3 DNA reads TGTGCCATCAGTGAGGGGCAGATAGGGGACACTGAAGCTTTCTTT.

The J gene is TRBJ2-7, the V gene TRBV7-6; 7 bases line up with TRBD1. Germline CDR1 is SGHVS and CDR2 is FNYEAQ. This CDR3 has 12 residues. V shed 5 bases and J 6 bases; nucleotides not matched to a gene: 4. The CDR3 DNA reads TGTGCCAGCAGCCCGAACAGGGGCGAGCAGTACTTC. Its translation is CASSPNRGEQYF.

The chain has TRBV7-2 and TRBJ2-4; D ambiguous. Deletions cut 5 bases from V and 1 base from J, with 12 bases between. The CDR3 extends over 15 amino acids. Germline V lookup: CDR1 SGHTA, CDR2 FQGNSA. CDR3 nucleotide sequence: TGTGCCAGCAGCCCGACTCGCTTCGCCAAAAACATTCAGTACTTC. Its translation: CASSPTRFAKNIQYF.

The V gene is TRBV4-3, the J gene TRBJ2-1; perhaps TRBD2 as D (5 bases). The germline V and J ends were trimmed by 0 bases and 4 bases, with 7 bases remaining between them. This CDR3 comprises 14 residues. Germline V gene data show CDR1 as LGHNA and CDR2 as YSLEER. CDR3 coding DNA: TGCGCCAGCAGCCAAGATCTAGCATACAATGAGCAGTTCTTC. It specifies CASSQDLAYNEQFF.

The chain links TRBV27 to TRBJ2-3, with 7 bases identical to TRBD1. Unmatched junction bases numbered 6, after V lost 6 bases and J lost 3 bases. The CDR3 loop spans 14 amino acids. Germline CDR1 is MNHEY and CDR2 is SMNVEV (reference sequence). The CDR3 DNA is TGTGCCAGCAGGGTTGGGGACAGAACAGATACGCAGTATTTT. As protein: CASRVGDRTDTQYF.

The V and J genes are TRBV19 and TRBJ2-7; D ambiguous. This CDR3 has 13 amino acids. V shed 1 base and J shed 3 bases, with 7 bases lying between them. Germline loops: CDR1 LNHDA, CDR2 SQIVND (reference sequence). The CDR3 sequence is CASSIVADYEQYF. The CDR3 region has the DNA TGTGCCAGTAGTATAGTTGCAGACTACGAGCAGTACTTC.

V is TRBV19 and J is TRBJ2-2, with a possible D match to TRBD2 (6 bases). Germline V gene sequence: CDR1 LNHDA, CDR2 SQIVND (reference sequence). V dropped 5 bases and J dropped 4 bases, with 17 bases sitting between them. The CDR3 extends over 16 amino acids. The CDR3 is CASSRRPDYITGELFF. The CDR3 bases are TGTGCCAGTAGTCGACGGCCGGACTACATCACCGGGGAGCTGTTTTTT. Combining the CDR3 with reference TRBV19 and TRBJ2-2 gives the whole variable domain DGGITQSPKYLFRKEGQNVTLSCEQNLNHDAMYWYRQDPGQGLRLIYYSQIVNDFQKGDIAEGYSVSREKKESFPLTVTSAQKNPTAFYLCASSRRPDYITGELFFGEGSRLTVL.

V gene TRBV28 combines with J gene TRBJ2-7; 12 bases line up with TRBD2. This CDR3 has 16 residues. Losses at the gene ends were 4 bases for V and 2 bases for J; bases not matched to a gene: 6. CDR1 and CDR2 from the germline V gene are MDHEN and SYDVKM. The DNA for the CDR3 is TGTGCCAGCAGTTACCCCTGGACTAGCGGGACCTACGAGCAGTACTTC. Amino acid sequence: CASSYPWTSGTYEQYF.

This chain links TRBV12-5 with TRBJ1-5, with D unresolved. Trimming pared 5 bases from V and 10 bases from J, leaving 9 bases between. The CDR3 has 11 amino acids. Germline CDR1 is LGHNT and CDR2 is FRNRAP. For the CDR3, the DNA is TGTGCTAGTGGTCCGCGCCATCCCCAGCATTTT. Protein product: CASGPRHPQHF. Filled out from reference TRBV12-5 and TRBJ1-5, the complete variable domain reads DARVTQTPRHKVTEMGQEVTMRCQPILGHNTVFWYRQTMMQGLELLAYFRNRAPLDDSGMPKDRFSAEMPDATLATLKIQPSEPRDSAVYFCASGPRHPQHFGDGTRLSIL.

The chain employs TRBV7-9 and TRBJ1-3; D is unresolved. Germline V lookup: CDR1 SEHNR, CDR2 FQNEAQ (reference sequence). The CDR3 spans 12 residues. With 1 base removed from V and 8 bases from J, the gap between germline ends came to 6 bases. The CDR3 is CASSLGSDTIYF. CDR3 coding DNA: TGTGCCAGCAGCTTAGGGTCGGACACCATATATTTT. The whole variable domain, remainder taken from reference TRBV7-9 and TRBJ1-3, is DTGVSQNPRHKITKRGQNVTFRCDPISEHNRLYWYRQTLGQGPEFLTYFQNEAQLEKSRLLSDRFSAERPKGSFSTLEIQRTEQGDSAMYLCASSLGSDTIYFGEGSWLTVV.